The 20 T cell receptor beta chains reported below all come from one sample, sequenced in a study of type 1 regulatory T cells. What these receptors recognize is not known. TCRdb reprocessed the reads via MiXCR and lists one record per CDR3 protein. In the table there are about 60,000 distinct CDR3 sequences, around 49% of which are singletons. The source material was cultured non-Tr1 T cells, either the whole culture or a sorted T cell fraction (not recorded which). The receptor set was obtained from a human donor in good health.

In its sample, this clonotype was seen a few times. This chain links TRBV2 with TRBJ2-3, with a possible D match to TRBD2 (6 bases). There are 14 residues in the CDR3. The V and J ends lost 4 bases and 0 bases respectively, with 8 bases between them. Germline CDR1 reads SNHLY; CDR2 reads FYNNEI. The CDR3 sequence: CASSARGSTDTQYF. CDR3 DNA sequence: TGTGCCAGCAGTGCACGGGGGAGCACAGATACGCAGTATTTT.

The chain links TRBV4-3 to TRBJ2-2, with TRBD1 matching over 7 bases. Losses at the gene ends were 4 bases for V and 0 bases for J; bases not matched to a gene: 2. The CDR3 contains 15 residues. Per germline, CDR1 LGHNA and CDR2 YSLEER. DNA of the CDR3: TGCGCCAGCAGCCTGCAGGGGGCGAACACCGGGGAGCTGTTTTTT. This encodes CASSLQGANTGELFF.

The gene calls are TRBV7-9 and TRBJ1-6; tentatively, D is TRBD1 (6 bases). The germline V gene encodes CDR1 SEHNR and CDR2 FQNEAQ (reference sequence). The CDR3 is made up of 14 amino acids. V shed 5 bases and J shed 5 bases, with 10 bases lying between them. For the CDR3, the DNA is TGTGCCAGCAGCCCCGACAGGAATAATTCACCCCTCCACTTT. This sequence encodes CASSPDRNNSPLHF. The full variable domain, in which reference TRBV7-9 and TRBJ1-6 provide the parts outside the CDR3, is DTGVSQNPRHKITKRGQNVTFRCDPISEHNRLYWYRQTLGQGPEFLTYFQNEAQLEKSRLLSDRFSAERPKGSFSTLEIQRTEQGDSAMYLCASSPDRNNSPLHFGNGTRLTVT.

The genes are TRBV14 and TRBJ1-2, with 7 bases fitting TRBD1. The CDR3 covers 13 residues. V trimming: 4 bases; J trimming: 6 bases; junction bases outside the gene matches: 5. CDR1 and CDR2 (germline): SGHDN, FVKESK. CDR3 protein: CASSPRQGHGYTF. The CDR3, as DNA: TGTGCCAGCAGCCCCCGACAGGGCCATGGCTACACCTTC. The full variable domain, rest sourced from reference TRBV14 and TRBJ1-2, is EAGVTQFPSHSVIEKGQTVTLRCDPISGHDNLYWYRRVMGKEIKFLLHFVKESKQDESGMPNNRFLAERTGGTYSTLKVQPAELEDSGVYFCASSPRQGHGYTFGSGTRLTVV.

V gene TRBV12-3 or TRBV12-4 combines with J gene TRBJ1-2; 7 nucleotides agree with TRBD1. CDR3 length: 14 residues. The J segment lost 5 bases and the V segment lost 5 bases, leaving 8 bases of the junction unmatched. CDR3 coding DNA: TGTGCCAGCAGTAACAACAGGGGACGGTATGGCTACACCTTC. It translates to CASSNNRGRYGYTF.

V usage is TRBV5-1 and J usage is TRBJ1-1, with 7 bases matching TRBD1. Germline trimming cut 2 bases from V and 0 bases from J; bases unmatched to any gene: 4. The CDR3 consists of 15 residues. CDR1 and CDR2 (germline): SGHRS, YFSETQ. CDR3 in DNA: TGCGCCAGCAGCTTACAGGGGTCCTTGAACACTGAAGCTTTCTTT. It translates to CASSLQGSLNTEAFF.

This sequence joins TRBV19 and TRBJ2-1; 7 positions agree with TRBD2. Per the germline V gene, CDR1 is LNHDA and CDR2 is SQIVND (reference sequence). V shed 5 bases, J shed 2 bases, and the junction held 6 bases outside the gene matches. This CDR3 is built from 15 residues. DNA for the CDR3: TGTGCCAGTAGTCCGAGCGGGGTGGCCTACAATGAGCAGTTCTTC. Protein: CASSPSGVAYNEQFF.

The J gene is TRBJ2-3, the V gene TRBV12-3 or TRBV12-4; no clear D gene. Trimming took 1 base from V and 3 from J, leaving 5 bases between them. This CDR3 contains 13 residues. CDR3 DNA: TGTGCCAGCAGTTTAGACCAGACAGATACGCAGTATTTT. It is translated as CASSLDQTDTQYF.

V usage is TRBV7-2 and J usage is TRBJ2-2; perhaps TRBD2 as D (5 bases). The CDR3 consists of 13 residues. Trimming shortened V by 2 bases and J by 6 bases, and 7 bases separated the two germline ends. The germline gives CDR1 SGHTA, CDR2 FQGNSA. CDR3 bases: TGTGCCAGCAGCTTACAGGAGGCCGGGGAGCTGTTTTTT. Translating gives CASSLQEAGELFF.

This chain joins TRBV2 and TRBJ1-2, with D perhaps matching TRBD1 (5 bases). Trimming removed 7 bases at V and 8 bases at J, with 20 bases between. Germline assignment: CDR1 SNHLY and CDR2 FYNNEI. This CDR3 has 14 residues. CDR3 coding DNA: TGTGCCAGCACGGGGGAGGGACGGTCGTCGGGCTACACCTTC. Translation gives CASTGEGRSSGYTF.

Only a few counts were recorded for this clonotype. The chain combines TRBV9 with TRBJ2-5; 8 bases agree with TRBD2. Germline CDR1 reads SGDLS; CDR2 reads YYNGEE. V gave up 3 bases and J gave up 0 bases; unmatched junction bases: 13. This CDR3 contains 18 residues. The CDR3 region is CASSGREGGGLYQETQYF. CDR3 in DNA: TGTGCCAGCAGCGGACGGGAGGGCGGGGGGCTGTACCAAGAGACCCAGTACTTC.

The genes are TRBV27 and TRBJ1-1; D is possibly TRBD1 (5 bases). CDR1 MNHEY and CDR2 SMNVEV come from the germline V gene (reference sequence). V gave up 5 bases and J gave up 5 bases, with 12 bases separating them. The CDR3 runs to 13 residues. The CDR3 loop reads CASSHRQYTEAFF. DNA for the CDR3: TGTGCCAGCAGTCATCGACAGTATACTGAAGCTTTCTTT.

This clonotype turned up a few times. CDR3 amino acids: CASSSGQGGLNTEAFF. The CDR3 DNA reads as TGCGCCAGCAGCTCCGGACAGGGAGGTTTGAACACTGAAGCTTTCTTT. V is TRBV5-1 and J is TRBJ1-1; 8 bases map to TRBD1. Germline loops: CDR1 SGHRS, CDR2 YFSETQ. The CDR3 runs 16 residues. V lost 3 bases to trimming and J lost 0 bases; unmatched junction nucleotides: 7.

The CDR3 sequence: CASSQQLNSYEQYF. In nucleotides, the CDR3 is TGCGCCAGCAGCCAACAGCTCAACTCCTACGAGCAGTACTTC. The gene calls are TRBV5-1 and TRBJ2-7; no clear D. Trimming took 4 bases from V and 0 from J, leaving 11 bases between them. CDR3 length equals 14 residues. Germline loops: CDR1 SGHRS, CDR2 YFSETQ.

V usage is TRBV20-1 and J usage is TRBJ1-1; D not certain. This CDR3 spans 13 amino acids. Trimming stripped 2 bases from V and 11 bases from J, with 18 bases between. Looked up from germline, CDR1 is DFQATT and CDR2 is SNEGSKA (reference sequence). CDR3 coding DNA: TGCAGTGCTAGACCGCCGGGCCCTGATATTGCTTTCTTT. Translating it yields CSARPPGPDIAFF.

The genes are TRBV24-1 and TRBJ2-2; D is possibly TRBD1 (7 bases). Germline V gives CDR1 KGHDR, CDR2 SFDVKD. V was trimmed by 4 bases and J by 7 bases, leaving 15 bases between them. CDR3 size: 15 residues. This CDR3 reads CATSDARGRSGELFF. CDR3 bases: TGTGCCACCAGTGACGCCAGGGGGAGGAGCGGGGAGCTGTTTTTT.

This clonotype was detected only a few times. V usage is TRBV7-9 and J usage is TRBJ1-2; no clear D. Germline CDR1 reads SEHNR; CDR2 reads FQNEAQ (reference sequence). V was trimmed by 5 bases and J by 8 bases, leaving 12 bases between them. This CDR3 spans 12 amino acids. The CDR3 spells CASSLSDVGYTF. CDR3 nucleotide sequence: TGTGCCAGCAGCCTCTCGGACGTAGGCTACACCTTC. Full variable domain (missing parts from reference TRBV7-9 and TRBJ1-2): DTGVSQNPRHKITKRGQNVTFRCDPISEHNRLYWYRQTLGQGPEFLTYFQNEAQLEKSRLLSDRFSAERPKGSFSTLEIQRTEQGDSAMYLCASSLSDVGYTFGSGTRLTVV.

The gene calls are TRBV3-1 and TRBJ2-3, with TRBD1 as a possible D gene (5 bases). V was cut by 4 bases and J by 6 bases, with 17 bases left in between. Germline CDR1 reads LGHDT; CDR2 reads YNNKEL (reference sequence). The CDR3 contains 15 residues. In DNA form, the CDR3 reads TGTGCCAGCAGCCCCAAGGTGGGGCTACTTGATACGCAGTATTTT. Residues: CASSPKVGLLDTQYF.

V and J are TRBV16 and TRBJ2-7; D remains unclear. This CDR3 comprises 14 residues. The V gene lost 0 bases and the J gene lost 3 bases, with 9 bases spanning the gap. The V gene's germline CDR1 is KGHSY and CDR2 FQNENV. The CDR3 loop is CASSQSLGRYEQYF. CDR3 DNA sequence: TGTGCCAGCAGCCAATCGCTCGGGCGCTACGAGCAGTACTTC.

There are a few counts of this clonotype. At one boundary the junction diverges from the germline segment, which might be a read error. The chain couples TRBV5-4 to TRBJ2-7, with unresolved D. The CDR3 runs to 14 residues. The V gene's germline CDR1 is SGHNT and CDR2 YYREEE (reference sequence). The CDR3 DNA is TGTGCCAGCAGTTCTGCGGTATCGTCCTTCGAGCAGTACTTC. It is translated as CASSSAVSSFEQYF.